A single sample is the source of the 32 T cell receptor beta chains below, sequenced in a study of blood T cell repertoires in COVID-19. Some clones are missing from TCRdb's copy, which holds only in-frame ones; the method was immunoSEQ multiplex PCR. The data hold about 120,000 clones, with roughly 72% observed a single time. Sequencing was done on a sample of peripheral blood. The origin of the receptors is a man aged 55-75 years with acute or convalescent COVID-19.

J is TRBJ2-1 and V is TRBV10-3; the match to TRBD2 covers 9 bases. From germline, CDR1 is ENHRY and CDR2 SYGVKD. J lost 0 bases, V lost 10 bases, and 13 bases had no gene match. The CDR3 is 17 residues long. CDR3 loop: CATRGAGGQSSYNEQFF. Here the CDR3 DNA reads TGTGCCACCAGGGGAGCGGGGGGCCAAAGCTCCTACAATGAGCAGTTCTTC.

The CDR3 here is CASSIGMLSYEQYF. The CDR3, as DNA: TGTGCCAGTAGTATCGGGATGCTCTCCTACGAGCAGTACTTC. V and J are TRBV19 and TRBJ2-7; D possibly corresponds to TRBD2 (5 bases). The V end was cut by 3 bases, the J end by 0 bases, with 9 bases between. Per the germline V gene, CDR1 is LNHDA and CDR2 is SQIVND (reference sequence). This CDR3 contains 14 residues.

The V gene is TRBV5-1, the J gene TRBJ2-5; 12 nucleotides match TRBD2. V dropped 5 bases and J dropped 6; count of bases not matched to a gene: 8. Germline-derived CDR1 and CDR2 are SGHRS and YFSETQ. The CDR3 has 15 residues. The CDR3 sequence is CASRPGTSGFQTQYF. The CDR3 region has the DNA TGCGCCAGCAGGCCCGGGACTAGCGGGTTTCAGACCCAGTACTTC. Together with reference TRBV5-1 and TRBJ2-5, the CDR3 gives the full variable domain: KAGVTQTPRYLIKTRGQQVTLSCSPISGHRSVSWYQQTPGQGLQFLFEYFSETQRNKGNFPGRFSGRQFSNSRSEMNVSTLELGDSALYLCASRPGTSGFQTQYFGPGTRLLVL.

The J gene is TRBJ2-3, the V gene TRBV5-1, with D perhaps matching TRBD1 (6 bases). Germline V gene lookup returns CDR1 SGHRS and CDR2 YFSETQ. The CDR3 is made up of 14 amino acids. V lost 4 bases to trimming and J lost 5 bases, with 14 bases between them. This chain's CDR3 is CASSQQGEQDTQYF. Here the CDR3 DNA reads TGCGCCAGCAGCCAACAGGGAGAACAAGATACGCAGTATTTT.

The rearrangement uses TRBV9 and TRBJ2-1, with 8 bases fitting TRBD2. The J segment lost 5 bases and the V segment lost 4 bases, leaving 8 bases of the junction unmatched. The germline gives CDR1 SGDLS, CDR2 YYNGEE. The CDR3 spans 15 residues. As DNA, the CDR3 is TGTGCCAGCAGCCACCAGCGGGAGAGTAACAATGAGCAGTTCTTC. It translates to CASSHQRESNNEQFF.

The CDR3 DNA sequence: TGTGCCAGCAGCTCAGCCGGGACAGGCAATCAGCCCCAGCATTTT. Translated, it gives CASSSAGTGNQPQHF. The chain has TRBV13 and TRBJ1-5, with TRBD1 matching 7 bases. CDR1 is PRHDT and CDR2 is FYEKMQ in the germline V gene (reference sequence). CDR3 length equals 15 residues. With 4 bases clipped from V and 2 bases from J, the junction kept 5 bases outside the gene matches.

V usage is TRBV30 and J usage is TRBJ1-2; TRBD1 aligns across 7 bases. The V segment lost 1 base and the J segment 9 bases; nucleotides outside the gene matches: 5. Germline V lookup: CDR1 GTSNPN, CDR2 SVGIG (reference sequence). CDR3 size: 12 residues. CDR3 bases: TGTGCCTGGAGTGCACAGGGGAGACGCTACACCTTC. Its translation is CAWSAQGRRYTF.

This sequence joins TRBV7-6 and TRBJ2-7; 12 positions agree with TRBD1. Germline CDR1 reads SGHVS; CDR2 reads FNYEAQ. The CDR3 loop spans 14 amino acids. V shed 5 bases and J 6 bases; nucleotides not matched to a gene: 5. The CDR3 loop reads CASSPGTGGVEQYF. The CDR3 DNA reads TGTGCCAGCAGCCCCGGGACAGGGGGCGTCGAGCAGTACTTC.

The chain combines TRBV9 with TRBJ2-7, with D unclear. CDR1 is SGDLS, CDR2 YYNGEE, per germline. V lost 3 bases and J 3 bases, leaving 7 bases between the germline ends. There are 12 residues in the CDR3. CDR3 sequence (DNA): TGTGCCAGCAGCGCCTCCTTCTACGAGCAGTACTTC. It codes for CASSASFYEQYF. The whole variable domain, remainder taken from reference TRBV9 and TRBJ2-7, is DSGVTQTPKHLITATGQRVTLRCSPRSGDLSVYWYQQSLDQGLQFLIQYYNGEERAKGNILERFSAQQFPDLHSELNLSSLELGDSALYFCASSASFYEQYFGPGTRLTVT.

The genes are TRBV7-9 and TRBJ2-3, with D possibly matching TRBD1 (6 bases). Looked up from germline, CDR1 is SEHNR and CDR2 is FQNEAQ (reference sequence). Deletions cut 5 bases from V and 2 bases from J, with 14 bases between. The CDR3 has 15 residues. CDR3 amino acids: CASSILQGYTDTQYF. CDR3 nucleotides: TGTGCCAGCAGCATCTTGCAGGGGTACACAGATACGCAGTATTTT.

This sequence joins TRBV19 and TRBJ2-5; D gene ambiguous. V lost 4 bases, J lost 5 bases, and 8 bases lay in between. From germline, CDR1 is LNHDA and CDR2 SQIVND (reference sequence). The CDR3 contains 12 residues. CDR3 sequence (DNA): TGTGCCAGTAGTAACCAGGCGGAGACCCAGTACTTC. Protein product: CASSNQAETQYF.

V gene TRBV6-5 combines with J gene TRBJ2-1; 8 bases line up with TRBD2. The CDR3 spans 15 residues. With V trimmed by 10 bases and J by 9 bases, 17 bases remained unmatched. In germline, CDR1 is MNHEY, CDR2 SVGAGI. The CDR3 DNA follows: TGTGCCACCCAAAAATTGGGACTAGTAAGCGGTGAGCAGTTCTTC. It yields the protein CATQKLGLVSGEQFF.

The rearrangement uses TRBV5-1 and TRBJ2-1, with 9 bases fitting TRBD1. Germline V gene data show CDR1 as SGHRS and CDR2 as YFSETQ. The CDR3 spans 16 residues. Germline trimming cut 7 bases from V and 6 bases from J; bases unmatched to any gene: 14. The DNA for the CDR3 is TGCGCCAGCCAAGCCACCGGGACAGGGTTTATCAATGAGCAGTTCTTC. Amino acid sequence: CASQATGTGFINEQFF.

This chain links TRBV4-2 with TRBJ2-7; 10 bases fit TRBD2. The germline gives CDR1 LGHNA, CDR2 YNFKEQ. The CDR3 loop spans 16 amino acids. Trimming removed 0 bases from V and 6 bases from J; junction bases left unmatched: 8. CDR3 nucleotides: TGTGCCAGCAGCCAAGAACTAAAGCGGGGGGGCGGCGAGCAGTACTTC. It yields the protein CASSQELKRGGGEQYF.

The rearrangement links TRBV19 to TRBJ2-3; 8 nucleotides line up with TRBD2. With V trimmed by 5 bases and J by 4 bases, 11 bases remained unmatched. The length of the CDR3 is 16 residues. Per the germline V gene, CDR1 is LNHDA and CDR2 is SQIVND (reference sequence). The CDR3 DNA reads TGTGCCAGTAGTCTCGCAGCGGGGGCCGCCTCAGATACGCAGTATTTT. Translation: CASSLAAGAASDTQYF.

Only a few counts were recorded for this clone. The chain uses TRBV3-1 (or the pseudogene TRBV3-2) and TRBJ2-1; the match to TRBD2 covers 13 bases. Per germline, CDR1 LGHDT and CDR2 YNNKEL (reference sequence). The CDR3 has 20 residues. V dropped 4 bases and J dropped 1; count of bases not matched to a gene: 13. CDR3 protein: CASSPKVGLAGSKSYNEQFF. The DNA of the CDR3 is TGTGCCAGCAGCCCCAAGGTGGGACTAGCGGGATCCAAGTCCTACAATGAGCAGTTCTTC.

The chain carries TRBV3-1 (or the pseudogene TRBV3-2) and TRBJ1-1; D is possibly TRBD1 (5 bases). V shed 3 bases and J shed 7 bases, with 12 bases lying between them. The V gene's germline CDR1 is LGHDT and CDR2 YNNKEL (reference sequence). The CDR3 is 13 amino acids. In DNA form, the CDR3 reads TGTGCCAGCAGCCACCCCGGGGGAATTGAAGCTTTCTTT. Translation: CASSHPGGIEAFF.

The chain joins TRBV10-1 to TRBJ2-5; weak D call: TRBD1 (5 bases). Germline V CDR1 and CDR2: WNHNN, SYGVQD (reference sequence). The V and J ends lost 6 bases and 3 bases respectively, with 11 bases between them. CDR3 length equals 13 residues. The CDR3 sequence is CASSADSEETQYF. In nucleotides, the CDR3 is TGCGCCAGCAGCGCTGACAGCGAAGAGACCCAGTACTTC.

This clone was seen a handful of times. V and J are TRBV18 and TRBJ1-1; D possibly corresponds to TRBD1 (6 bases). Germline CDR1 reads KGHSH; CDR2 reads LQKENI. This CDR3 spans 13 amino acids. V gave up 6 bases and J gave up 5 bases, with 13 bases separating them. CDR3 DNA: TGTGCCAGCTCGAATAACAGGGATACTGAAGCTTTCTTT. Translating it yields CASSNNRDTEAFF.

The CDR3 region is CATQRTGGSTEAFF. For the CDR3, the DNA is TGCGCCACCCAACGAACAGGGGGATCCACTGAAGCTTTCTTT. This chain connects TRBV5-1 to TRBJ1-1, with TRBD1 identical over 8 bases. The CDR3 is made up of 14 amino acids. V shed 9 bases, J shed 4 bases, and the junction held 11 bases outside the gene matches. Germline lookup yields CDR1 SGHRS and CDR2 YFSETQ.

CDR3 nucleotide sequence: TGTGCCAGCAGCTTAACTAGCGGGGCAGATACGCAGTATTTT. Protein: CASSLTSGADTQYF. The rearrangement joins TRBV7-7 to TRBJ2-3; 10 bases are shared with TRBD2. Trimming removed 2 bases from V and 4 bases from J; junction bases left unmatched: 0. Germline V CDR1 and CDR2: SSHAT, FNYEAQ (reference sequence). CDR3 length equals 14 residues.

The J gene is TRBJ1-1, the V gene TRBV13; D is possibly TRBD1 (5 bases). The germline V gene has CDR1 PRHDT and CDR2 FYEKMQ (reference sequence). The CDR3 runs to 14 residues. Trimming took 7 bases from V and 1 from J, leaving 13 bases between them. The CDR3 loop reads CASKLGGENTEAFF. In nucleotides, the CDR3 is TGTGCCAGCAAGCTGGGGGGTGAGAACACTGAAGCTTTCTTT.

The chain employs TRBV4-2 and TRBJ2-6; D may be TRBD1 (6 bases). Germline CDR1 and CDR2: LGHNA and YNFKEQ. The length of the CDR3 is 17 residues. Trimming stripped 4 bases from V and 2 bases from J, with 15 bases between. The CDR3 sequence is CASSLETQGAGANVLTF. The CDR3, as DNA: TGTGCCAGCAGCCTTGAAACACAGGGAGCTGGGGCCAACGTCCTGACTTTC.

This rearrangement joins TRBV7-9 to TRBJ1-6; a weak D match, TRBD1 (5 bases). Germline V gene data show CDR1 as SEHNR and CDR2 as FQNEAQ (reference sequence). This CDR3 region has 15 residues. The V end was cut by 4 bases, the J end by 7 bases, with 14 bases between. CDR3 bases: TGTGCCAGCAGCTCACCCGCAGGGAACAATTCACCCCTCCACTTT. Protein sequence: CASSSPAGNNSPLHF. The variable domain in full, with the rest retrieved from reference TRBV7-9 and TRBJ1-6, is DTGVSQNPRHKITKRGQNVTFRCDPISEHNRLYWYRQTLGQGPEFLTYFQNEAQLEKSRLLSDRFSAERPKGSFSTLEIQRTEQGDSAMYLCASSSPAGNNSPLHFGNGTRLTVT.

The genes are TRBV7-9 and TRBJ2-1; D perhaps matches TRBD2 (6 bases). There are 14 residues in the CDR3. V was trimmed by 3 bases and J by 7 bases, leaving 13 bases between them. Germline V CDR1 and CDR2: SEHNR, FQNEAQ (reference sequence). In DNA, the CDR3 is TGTGCCAGCAGCTTTGGGGTGGGGGGTAATGAGCAGTTCTTC. Residues: CASSFGVGGNEQFF. The complete variable domain, with remaining parts taken from reference TRBV7-9 and TRBJ2-1, reads DTGVSQNPRHKITKRGQNVTFRCDPISEHNRLYWYRQTLGQGPEFLTYFQNEAQLEKSRLLSDRFSAERPKGSFSTLEIQRTEQGDSAMYLCASSFGVGGNEQFFGPGTRLTVL.

CDR3 protein: CASSLGGRSSTDTQYF. The CDR3, as DNA: TGTGCCAGCAGCTTGGGCGGAAGATCTAGCACAGATACGCAGTATTTT. This chain joins TRBV5-4 and TRBJ2-3; D gene uncertain. V shed 0 bases and J shed 0 bases, with 11 bases lying between them. This CDR3 spans 16 amino acids. Per germline, CDR1 SGHNT and CDR2 YYREEE (reference sequence).

J is TRBJ2-4 and V is TRBV6-1; tentative D call: TRBD1 (5 bases). Germline V gene sequence: CDR1 MNHNS, CDR2 SASEGT. V gave up 2 bases and J gave up 1 base, with 12 bases separating them. This CDR3 spans 16 amino acids. CDR3 DNA: TGTGCCAGCAGTGAACCAGGGATGAGGGCCAAAAACATTCAGTACTTC. Translation: CASSEPGMRAKNIQYF.

This chain connects TRBV5-8 to TRBJ1-4, with TRBD1 as a possible D gene (6 bases). Germline values: CDR1 SGHTS, CDR2 YDEGEE. Trimming left V 0 bases short and J 7 bases short, with 13 bases between. This CDR3 contains 15 residues. This CDR3 is CASSLAGYRVEKLFF. In nucleotides, the CDR3 is TGTGCCAGCAGCTTGGCGGGCTACAGGGTTGAAAAACTGTTTTTT.

The chain carries TRBV30 and TRBJ2-3; D may be TRBD2 (5 bases). Trimming took 5 bases from V and 3 from J, leaving 12 bases between them. The CDR3 totals 13 residues. The V gene's germline CDR1 is GTSNPN and CDR2 SVGIG (reference sequence). The CDR3: CAWGTSGTDTQYF. CDR3 DNA: TGTGCCTGGGGAACGAGCGGAACAGATACGCAGTATTTT.

Regarding this clone: Germline and junction disagree at one end, which may indicate a read error. V and J are TRBV24-1 and TRBJ1-1, with TRBD1 identical over 8 bases. This CDR3 is built from 16 residues. From germline, CDR1 is KGHDR and CDR2 SFDVKD. The CDR3 DNA is TGTGCCGCCAGTGGCCTGCAGGGGGCTGGTGGCACTGAAGCTTTCTTT. Its protein product is CAASGLQGAGGTEAFF.

The chain joins TRBV18 to TRBJ2-1, with TRBD2 matching over 7 bases. The CDR3 spans 15 residues. Germline V gives CDR1 KGHSH, CDR2 LQKENI. The V and J ends lost 5 bases and 4 bases, in that order; junction bases with no gene match: 8. The DNA for the CDR3 is TGTGCCAGCTCAAACCGGAGCGGGGTATACAATGAGCAGTTCTTC. Its protein product is CASSNRSGVYNEQFF.

This chain connects TRBV6-1 to TRBJ2-7; TRBD2 is a possible D gene (5 bases). Germline V gene sequence: CDR1 MNHNS, CDR2 SASEGT. Trimming pared 2 bases from V and 2 bases from J, leaving 10 bases between. The CDR3 sequence is 14 residues long. The CDR3 DNA sequence: TGTGCCAGCAGTGAATCTGGAGGAACCTACGAGCAGTACTTC. Translation: CASSESGGTYEQYF.